The 19 T cell receptor beta chains below were found in one sample sequenced in a study of T-cell memory formation after mild COVID-19 (dated by TCRdb to about 2021). The library was generated by 5' RACE. The listed sequencing device is Illumina NovaSeq 6000. TCRdb reanalyzed the raw reads on its own, using fastp at Q25 for trimming and MiXCR for clone calling, and kept in-frame beta chains. One record per CDR3 amino acid sequence lists the most common genes and DNA. Within this sample are 450,000 to 650,000 distinct CDR3 sequences, with 18% of them counted one time only. The ten largest clones take up 12% of the sample. The sequencing input was PBMCs or a T cell subset sorted from them (not recorded which). Receptor source: an adult woman who had mild COVID-19 (a few samples of this study predate the infection). The sample titles of this study are shuffled in the database, so cell type and time point are left out; the donor was told from shared clones.

In its sample, this clonotype was seen a few times. CDR3 in amino acids: CATSRELQGSTDTQYF. The CDR3 DNA reads TGTGCCACCAGCAGAGAACTGCAGGGTAGCACAGATACGCAGTATTTT. V usage is TRBV15 and J usage is TRBJ2-3, with D perhaps matching TRBD1 (5 bases). The germline V gene has CDR1 LNHNV and CDR2 YYDKDF (reference sequence). The CDR3 runs 16 residues. V dropped 0 bases and J dropped 0 bases, with 10 bases sitting between them. The whole variable domain, remainder taken from reference TRBV15 and TRBJ2-3, is DAMVIQNPRYQVTQFGKPVTLSCSQTLNHNVMYWYQQKSSQAPKLLFHYYDKDFNNEADTPDNFQSRRPNTSFCFLDIRSPGLGDTAMYLCATSRELQGSTDTQYFGPGTRLTVL.

This clonotype has a single count. This chain connects TRBV6-1 to TRBJ1-5; 11 nucleotides line up with TRBD1. The CDR3 totals 17 residues. The V and J ends lost 5 bases and 0 bases, in that order; junction bases with no gene match: 6. The V gene's germline CDR1 is MNHNS and CDR2 SASEGT. CDR3 sequence reads: CASSTRTGGSSNQPQHF. The CDR3 DNA follows: TGTGCCAGCAGTACCCGGACAGGGGGCTCTAGCAATCAGCCCCAGCATTTT.

The genes are TRBV6-6 and TRBJ1-3; D uncertain. This CDR3 is built from 16 residues. The germline V gene has CDR1 MNHNY and CDR2 SVGAGI (reference sequence). The V and J ends lost 2 bases and 5 bases respectively, with 16 bases between them. The CDR3 is CASSYTAEPRRNTIYF. Written as DNA, the CDR3 is TGTGCCAGCAGTTACACCGCTGAGCCGAGAAGAAACACCATATATTTT.

CDR3 DNA sequence: TGCGCCAGCAGCTTGAGTAGGACAGGAGGCGTCGAGCAGTACTTC. The encoded protein is CASSLSRTGGVEQYF. The gene calls are TRBV5-1 and TRBJ2-7; 7 bases are a match to TRBD1. This CDR3 contains 15 residues. V shed 1 base and J 6 bases; nucleotides not matched to a gene: 10. Germline CDR1 is SGHRS and CDR2 is YFSETQ.

V and J are TRBV9 and TRBJ2-1; the match to TRBD1 covers 12 bases. The CDR3 is 15 residues long. Germline V gene data show CDR1 as SGDLS and CDR2 as YYNGEE. The V and J ends lost 4 bases and 4 bases, in that order; junction bases with no gene match: 3. This CDR3 is CASSRDRGPYNEQFF. As DNA, the CDR3 is TGTGCCAGCAGCAGGGACAGGGGGCCTTACAATGAGCAGTTCTTC.

V usage is TRBV6-5 and J usage is TRBJ2-1, with no clear D. Germline CDR1 MNHEY, CDR2 SVGAGI. Trimming stripped 6 bases from V and 14 bases from J, with 11 bases between. CDR3 length equals 10 residues. For the CDR3, the DNA is TGTGCCAGCAGAAGAGGAACAGAGTTCTTC. Protein product: CASRRGTEFF.

This clonotype was observed a few times. The chain employs TRBV24-1 and TRBJ2-1; no clear D gene. Germline CDR1 is KGHDR and CDR2 is SFDVKD. This CDR3 contains 13 residues. V was pared by 3 bases and J by 7 bases, with 9 bases between. The CDR3, as DNA: TGTGCCACCAGTGATGCCCCGCTTAATGAGCAGTTCTTC. This gives the protein CATSDAPLNEQFF.

This clonotype was counted a few times. The chain carries TRBV29-1 and TRBJ2-3; tentatively, D is TRBD2 (5 bases). With 6 bases removed from V and 2 bases from J, the gap between germline ends came to 15 bases. CDR1 SQVTM and CDR2 ANQGSEA come from the germline V gene. The CDR3 extends over 14 amino acids. This CDR3 reads CSVSSTRNTDTQYF. CDR3 coding DNA: TGCAGCGTCTCCTCTACTAGGAACACAGATACGCAGTATTTT.

CDR3 in DNA: TGTGCCAGCAGACCCGGACTAGCGGGACCCCTCAATGAGCAGTTCTTC. Translating gives CASRPGLAGPLNEQFF. This chain joins TRBV6-2 or TRBV6-3 and TRBJ2-1; 12 bases are shared with TRBD2. The CDR3 has 16 amino acids. The junction had 9 bases not matched to a gene; V was cut back by 6 bases and J by 6 bases. Germline lookup yields CDR1 MNHEY and CDR2 SVGEGT.

The CDR3 DNA reads as TGTGCCACCAGTGATTGGACAGGGAGCCCCGAGCAGTACTTC. Translation gives CATSDWTGSPEQYF. This chain joins TRBV24-1 and TRBJ2-7; TRBD1 matches at 8 bases. V gave up 2 bases and J gave up 6 bases; unmatched junction bases: 5. From germline, CDR1 is KGHDR and CDR2 SFDVKD. The CDR3 is 14 amino acids.

This clonotype was seen a handful of times. The chain has TRBV3-1 and TRBJ1-3, with a possible D match to TRBD1 (5 bases). The CDR3 totals 14 residues. Trimming cost V 6 bases and J 2 bases, with 11 bases left between them. Germline CDR1 LGHDT, CDR2 YNNKEL (reference sequence). The CDR3 is CASSPQGPGNTIYF. The CDR3 DNA follows: TGTGCCAGCAGTCCTCAGGGCCCTGGAAACACCATATATTTT.

This clonotype occurred a few times. The rearrangement joins TRBV7-6 to TRBJ2-1, with 11 bases fitting TRBD2. The length of the CDR3 is 16 residues. Germline CDR1 reads SGHVS; CDR2 reads FNYEAQ. V lost 1 base, J lost 7 bases, and 6 bases stayed unmatched. The CDR3 reads CASSLEVAGGMNEQFF. The DNA for the CDR3 is TGTGCCAGCAGCTTAGAGGTAGCGGGGGGGATGAATGAGCAGTTCTTC.

The V call is TRBV12-3 or TRBV12-4, the J call TRBJ2-3, with 7 bases fitting TRBD1. Losses at the gene ends were 3 bases for V and 2 bases for J; bases not matched to a gene: 11. The length of the CDR3 is 17 residues. The CDR3 here is CASSFYHAGTDTDTQYF. The CDR3 bases are TGTGCCAGCAGTTTCTACCATGCCGGGACAGACACAGATACGCAGTATTTT.

This clonotype was observed many times. The chain links TRBV24-1 to TRBJ2-3; D uncertain. The CDR3 spans 16 residues. Deletions cut 9 bases from V and 3 bases from J, with 21 bases between. The germline V gene has CDR1 KGHDR and CDR2 SFDVKD. Written as DNA, the CDR3 is TGTGCCACCTACCGACCGTTAAGTGTAAGGACAGATACGCAGTATTTT. Protein sequence: CATYRPLSVRTDTQYF.

The sample holds many counts of this clonotype. The chain employs TRBV30 and TRBJ2-7; a possible D gene is TRBD1 (6 bases). This CDR3 comprises 12 residues. Germline V CDR1 and CDR2: GTSNPN, SVGIG (reference sequence). V lost 3 bases, J lost 3 bases, and 9 bases lay in between. This CDR3 reads CAWRGRGYEQYF. The DNA of the CDR3 is TGTGCCTGGAGGGGCAGGGGCTACGAGCAGTACTTC.

This clonotype was picked up a small number of times. CDR3 region: CASSPGTGAVMNTEAFF. In DNA, the CDR3 is TGTGCCAGCTCACCCGGGACAGGGGCTGTCATGAACACTGAAGCTTTCTTT. The chain links TRBV18 to TRBJ1-1; 10 nucleotides match TRBD1. The CDR3 is 17 amino acids. Trimming removed 3 bases from V and 0 bases from J; junction bases left unmatched: 7. Germline assignment: CDR1 KGHSH and CDR2 LQKENI.

The CDR3 bases are TGTGCCATCAGTGGCTCGACAGGCGTGAACACTGAAGCTTTCTTT. Residues: CAISGSTGVNTEAFF. The chain uses TRBV10-3 and TRBJ1-1; D may be TRBD1 (6 bases). This CDR3 is built from 15 residues. With 4 bases removed from V and 0 bases from J, the gap between germline ends came to 12 bases. Germline V gene sequence: CDR1 ENHRY, CDR2 SYGVKD.

The chain is built from TRBV20-1 and TRBJ2-5; possible D gene TRBD1, 5 bases. Germline V lookup: CDR1 DFQATT, CDR2 SNEGSKA (reference sequence). Trimming removed 0 bases at V and 0 bases at J, with 14 bases between. This CDR3 has 16 amino acids. Written as DNA, the CDR3 is TGCAGTGCTAGAGATGTCAGTGGGGCATACCAAGAGACCCAGTACTTC. Residues: CSARDVSGAYQETQYF.

The chain recombines TRBV10-3 with TRBJ1-1; unclear D gene. Germline lookup yields CDR1 ENHRY and CDR2 SYGVKD. Trimming shortened V by 2 bases and J by 4 bases, and 14 bases separated the two germline ends. The CDR3 runs 15 residues. Here the CDR3 DNA reads TGTGCCATCAGTGAGAACATCGTGGTGGGCACTGAAGCTTTCTTT. The encoded protein is CAISENIVVGTEAFF.